Here is one T cell receptor (beta chain) with its context. This record belongs to a study of blood T cell repertoires in COVID-19. In the study overall: In each case, the material was cDNA or gDNA derived from T cells, B-cell-depleted T cells, or PBMCs.

This CDR3 has 15 residues. V lost 6 bases to trimming and J lost 6 bases, with 19 bases between them. CDR1 MGHRA and CDR2 YSYEKL come from the germline V gene. Assay used: immunoSEQ multiplex PCR; TCRdb lists only in-frame clones, some missing. Here the sample spans under 95,000 clones, roughly 84% being singletons. The specimen was peripheral blood. The chain carries TRBV4-1 and TRBJ2-3; D is unclear. The clonotype originates from an elderly woman with acute or convalescent COVID-19. CDR3 DNA sequence: TGCGCCAGCAGGCGACTTCCAACTCGATTGGATACGCAGTATTTT. Translated, it gives CASRRLPTRLDTQYF.